This passage covers 15 T cell receptor beta chains from one sample sequenced in a study of T-cell memory formation after mild COVID-19. TCRdb processed the 5' RACE reads anew with MiXCR; each CDR3 protein has one entry. The sample shows a few hundred thousand distinct CDR3 sequences, around a fifth of them seen only once. Sequencing was carried out using PBMCs or a T cell subset sorted from them (not recorded which). These receptors originate from a man between 18 and 29 years old who had mild COVID-19 (a few samples of this study predate the infection). Cell type and time point are not known.

V is TRBV4-1 and J is TRBJ1-2, with D possibly being TRBD1 (6 bases). With 4 bases removed from V and 4 bases from J, the gap between germline ends came to 19 bases. The V gene's germline CDR1 is MGHRA and CDR2 YSYEKL. The CDR3 consists of 16 residues. The CDR3 spells CASSPLSSGELYGYTF. CDR3 bases: TGCGCCAGCAGCCCGTTATCCTCAGGGGAACTCTATGGCTACACCTTC.

This clonotype came up many times. The rearrangement joins TRBV12-3 or TRBV12-4 to TRBJ1-5; 9 bases fit TRBD1. The CDR3 has 16 amino acids. With 6 bases clipped from V and 1 base from J, the junction kept 7 bases outside the gene matches. CDR3 region: CASRGRDRESNQPQHF. The CDR3 DNA reads as TGTGCCAGCAGGGGGAGGGACAGGGAGAGCAATCAGCCCCAGCATTTT.

This clonotype appeared many times. The V gene is TRBV5-1, the J gene TRBJ1-1; D unclear. CDR3 length: 15 amino acids. Trimming took off 1 base at V and 0 bases at J, with 10 bases between the two ends. Germline CDR1 and CDR2: SGHRS and YFSETQ. In nucleotides, the CDR3 is TGCGCCAGCAGCTTGACCGTCACGATGAACACTGAAGCTTTCTTT. Protein sequence: CASSLTVTMNTEAFF.

This clonotype was found a few times. The genes are TRBV23-1 and TRBJ2-7; maybe TRBD2 (6 bases). TRBV23-1 is an ORF; its function is uncertain. V lost 4 bases to trimming and J lost 5 bases, with 12 bases between them. The CDR3 consists of 13 residues. In nucleotides, the CDR3 is TGCGCCAGCAGTCCCACCCCGGGGGACGAGCAGTACGTC. It codes for CASSPTPGDEQYV.

The chain couples TRBV4-1 to TRBJ1-2; tentatively, D is TRBD1 (6 bases). CDR3 size: 15 residues. The V gene lost 1 base and the J gene lost 6 bases, with 15 bases spanning the gap. Germline V gives CDR1 MGHRA, CDR2 YSYEKL. CDR3 nucleotides: TGCGCCAGCAGCCAAGTCAGGGGAGTGGGCAATGGCTACACCTTC. Translation gives CASSQVRGVGNGYTF.

This clonotype was observed a handful of times. The chain carries TRBV20-1 and TRBJ1-1, with 7 positions matching TRBD1. The trim removed 6 bases at V and 5 bases at J, leaving 9 bases unmatched. This CDR3 is 13 amino acids long. Germline CDR1 reads DFQATT; CDR2 reads SNEGSKA (reference sequence). CDR3 bases: TGCAGTGCCCCCAGGAACAGGGGAACTGAAGCTTTCTTT. Amino acids: CSAPRNRGTEAFF.

The chain uses TRBV7-9 and TRBJ1-1, with a weak D call TRBD1 (5 bases). CDR3 length: 17 residues. The ends were cut back, 0 bases at V and 2 bases at J, with 16 bases in the middle. Germline CDR1 and CDR2: SEHNR and FQNEAQ (reference sequence). CDR3 DNA sequence: TGTGCCAGCAGCTTAGCCCACGGACACAGACTTAACACTGAAGCTTTCTTT. Its protein is CASSLAHGHRLNTEAFF.

This clonotype has just a few counts. The chain uses TRBV5-1 and TRBJ2-5, with D tentatively TRBD2 (5 bases). The CDR3 loop spans 14 amino acids. The germline V gene encodes CDR1 SGHRS and CDR2 YFSETQ. Trimming cost V 4 bases and J 1 base, with 11 bases left between them. Here the CDR3 DNA reads TGCGCCAGCAGCCACCTGGCGGGCCAAGAGACCCAGTACTTC. Translated, it gives CASSHLAGQETQYF.

This clonotype has more than one count but fewer than ten. This chain links TRBV5-5 with TRBJ2-3, with 8 bases fitting TRBD2. The V and J ends lost 2 bases and 5 bases, in that order; junction bases with no gene match: 7. The germline V gene has CDR1 SGHKS and CDR2 YYEKEE (reference sequence). The CDR3 extends over 15 amino acids. The CDR3 bases are TGTGCCAGCAGCTTCCCGGGGGGGAACGAAGATACGCAGTATTTT. Amino acid sequence: CASSFPGGNEDTQYF.

The gene calls are TRBV7-3 and TRBJ2-5; TRBD1 matches at 12 bases. The J segment lost 5 bases and the V segment lost 5 bases, leaving 6 bases of the junction unmatched. The CDR3 is 15 residues long. Germline V gene sequence: CDR1 SGHTA, CDR2 FQGTGA. This CDR3 reads CASSHGTGGVETQYF. In DNA, the CDR3 is TGTGCCAGCAGCCATGGGACAGGGGGCGTGGAGACCCAGTACTTC.

The V and J genes are TRBV4-3 and TRBJ1-2, with a possible D match to TRBD1 (6 bases). Trimming took off 2 bases at V and 0 bases at J, with 10 bases between the two ends. Germline CDR1 is LGHNA and CDR2 is YSLEER. The CDR3 consists of 15 residues. Written as DNA, the CDR3 is TGCGCCAGCAGCCAAAGGGGGGGTGCTAACTATGGCTACACCTTC. Its protein product is CASSQRGGANYGYTF.

At least ten counts were recorded for this clonotype. J is TRBJ2-5 and V is TRBV7-2; D is undetermined. Trimming removed 1 base from V and 2 bases from J, with 5 bases in between. From germline, CDR1 is SGHTA and CDR2 FQGNSA. The CDR3 sequence is 13 residues long. The CDR3 bases are TGTGCCAGCAGCTTAGTATATCAAGAGACCCAGTACTTC. It yields the protein CASSLVYQETQYF.

This chain connects TRBV18 to TRBJ1-5; the match to TRBD1 covers 7 bases. The CDR3 totals 15 residues. Germline trimming cut 3 bases from V and 7 bases from J; bases unmatched to any gene: 9. The germline V gene encodes CDR1 KGHSH and CDR2 LQKENI. CDR3 loop: CASSPNTGAGQPQHF. CDR3 bases: TGTGCCAGCTCACCTAACACAGGGGCCGGACAGCCCCAGCATTTT.

The V gene is TRBV2, the J gene TRBJ2-7; D gene unclear. CDR1 and CDR2 (germline): SNHLY, FYNNEI. V gave up 6 bases and J gave up 6 bases, with 9 bases separating them. CDR3 length equals 11 residues. CDR3 sequence: CASSVTVEQYV. CDR3 nucleotide sequence: TGTGCCAGCAGCGTGACCGTCGAGCAGTACGTC.

This chain links TRBV6-6 with TRBJ1-1, with 7 positions matching TRBD1. Germline assignment: CDR1 MNHNY and CDR2 SVGAGI (reference sequence). The CDR3 extends over 15 amino acids. J lost 0 bases, V lost 4 bases, and 5 bases had no gene match. The CDR3 region is CASSSPQGMNTEAFF. DNA of the CDR3: TGTGCCAGCAGTTCCCCACAGGGGATGAACACTGAAGCTTTCTTT.